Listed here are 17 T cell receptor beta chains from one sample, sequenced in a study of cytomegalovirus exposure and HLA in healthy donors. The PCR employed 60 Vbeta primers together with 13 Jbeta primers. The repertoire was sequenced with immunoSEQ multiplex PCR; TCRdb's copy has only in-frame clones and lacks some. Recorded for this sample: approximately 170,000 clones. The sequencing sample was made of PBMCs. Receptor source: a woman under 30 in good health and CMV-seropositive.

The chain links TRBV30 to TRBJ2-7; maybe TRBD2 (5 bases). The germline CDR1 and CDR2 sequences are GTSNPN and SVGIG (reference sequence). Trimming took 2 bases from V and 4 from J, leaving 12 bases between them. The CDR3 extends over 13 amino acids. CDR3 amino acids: CAWSLTGWYEQYF. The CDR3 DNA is TGTGCCTGGAGTCTCACGGGGTGGTACGAGCAGTACTTC.

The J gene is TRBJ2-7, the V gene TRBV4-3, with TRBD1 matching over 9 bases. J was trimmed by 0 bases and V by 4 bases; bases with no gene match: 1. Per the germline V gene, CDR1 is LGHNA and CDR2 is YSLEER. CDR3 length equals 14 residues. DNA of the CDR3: TGCGCCAGCAGCCTGGGACAGGGCTCCTACGAGCAGTACTTC. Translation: CASSLGQGSYEQYF.

The CDR3 region is CASSPLAGFHEQYF. In nucleotides, the CDR3 is TGTGCCAGTAGTCCACTAGCGGGATTCCACGAGCAGTACTTC. The chain is built from TRBV19 and TRBJ2-7; 10 nucleotides match TRBD2. CDR3 length equals 14 residues. From germline, CDR1 is LNHDA and CDR2 SQIVND (reference sequence). V was clipped by 5 bases and J by 5 bases; unmatched bases: 6.

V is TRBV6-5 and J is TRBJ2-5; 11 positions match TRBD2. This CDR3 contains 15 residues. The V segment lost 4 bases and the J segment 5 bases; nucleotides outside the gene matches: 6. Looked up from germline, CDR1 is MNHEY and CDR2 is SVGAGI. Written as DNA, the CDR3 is TGTGCCAGCAGTTTAGCGGGGGGGAGATGGGAGACCCAGTACTTC. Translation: CASSLAGGRWETQYF.

The CDR3 loop reads CAWLSVGTGELFF. The CDR3 coding sequence is TGTGCCTGGCTTTCGGTTGGCACCGGGGAGCTGTTTTTT. The chain is built from TRBV30 and TRBJ2-2; no clear D. The CDR3 covers 13 residues. From germline, CDR1 is GTSNPN and CDR2 SVGIG (reference sequence). V was pared by 5 bases and J by 4 bases, with 11 bases between.

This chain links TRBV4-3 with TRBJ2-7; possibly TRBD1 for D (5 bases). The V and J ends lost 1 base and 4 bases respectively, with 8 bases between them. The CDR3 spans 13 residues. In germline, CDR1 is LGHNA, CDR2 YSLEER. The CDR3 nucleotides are TGCGCCAGCAGCCAAGGCAGGGATTACGAGCAGTACTTC. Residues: CASSQGRDYEQYF.

The CDR3 is CASSTTDRGRGTDTQYF. As DNA, the CDR3 is TGCGCCAGCAGCACTACTGACAGGGGAAGGGGCACAGATACGCAGTATTTT. The chain has TRBV5-1 and TRBJ2-3; TRBD1 aligns across 8 bases. The CDR3 is made up of 17 amino acids. CDR1 is SGHRS, CDR2 YFSETQ, per germline. V lost 4 bases and J lost 1; bases outside the gene matches: 11.

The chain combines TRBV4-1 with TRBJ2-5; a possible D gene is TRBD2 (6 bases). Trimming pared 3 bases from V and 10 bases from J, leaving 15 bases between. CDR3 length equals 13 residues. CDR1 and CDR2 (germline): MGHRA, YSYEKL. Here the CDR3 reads CASSQGLGLGQYF. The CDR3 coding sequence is TGCGCCAGCAGCCAGGGACTCGGTCTGGGCCAGTACTTC.

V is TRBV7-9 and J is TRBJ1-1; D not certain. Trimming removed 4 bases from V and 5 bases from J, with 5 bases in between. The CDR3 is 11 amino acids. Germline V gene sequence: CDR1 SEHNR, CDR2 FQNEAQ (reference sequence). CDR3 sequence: CASSSGTEAFF. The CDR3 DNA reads TGTGCCAGCAGCTCGGGGACTGAAGCTTTCTTT.

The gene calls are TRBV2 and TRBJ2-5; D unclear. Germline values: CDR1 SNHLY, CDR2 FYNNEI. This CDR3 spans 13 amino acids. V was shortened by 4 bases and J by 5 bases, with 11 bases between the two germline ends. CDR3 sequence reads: CASSVHSGETQYF. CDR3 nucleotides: TGTGCCAGCAGTGTGCACTCCGGGGAGACCCAGTACTTC.

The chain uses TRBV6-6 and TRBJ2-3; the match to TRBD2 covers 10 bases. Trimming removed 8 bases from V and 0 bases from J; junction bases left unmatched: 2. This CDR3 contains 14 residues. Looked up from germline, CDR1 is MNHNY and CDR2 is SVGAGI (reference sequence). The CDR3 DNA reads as TGTGCCAGCCAGCGGGGGGGTAGCACAGATACGCAGTATTTT. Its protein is CASQRGGSTDTQYF.

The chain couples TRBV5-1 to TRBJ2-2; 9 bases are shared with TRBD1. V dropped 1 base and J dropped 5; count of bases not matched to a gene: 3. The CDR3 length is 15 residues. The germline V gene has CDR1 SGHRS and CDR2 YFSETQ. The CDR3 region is CASSLRTGETGELFF. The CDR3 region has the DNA TGCGCCAGCAGCTTGAGGACAGGGGAAACCGGGGAGCTGTTTTTT.

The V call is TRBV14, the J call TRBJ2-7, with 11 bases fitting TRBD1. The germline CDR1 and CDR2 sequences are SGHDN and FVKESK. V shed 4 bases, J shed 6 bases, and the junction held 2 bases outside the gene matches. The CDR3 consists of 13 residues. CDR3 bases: TGTGCCAGCAGCCCGGACAGGGGGCGCGAGCAGTACTTC. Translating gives CASSPDRGREQYF. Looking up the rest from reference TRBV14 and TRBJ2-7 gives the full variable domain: EAGVTQFPSHSVIEKGQTVTLRCDPISGHDNLYWYRRVMGKEIKFLLHFVKESKQDESGMPNNRFLAERTGGTYSTLKVQPAELEDSGVYFCASSPDRGREQYFGPGTRLTVT.

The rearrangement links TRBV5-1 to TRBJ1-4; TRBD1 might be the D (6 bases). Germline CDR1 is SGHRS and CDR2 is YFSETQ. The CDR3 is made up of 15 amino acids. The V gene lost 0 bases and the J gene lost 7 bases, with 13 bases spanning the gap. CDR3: CASSLGSGVTEKLFF. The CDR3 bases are TGCGCCAGCAGCTTGGGCTCAGGGGTGACTGAAAAACTGTTTTTT.

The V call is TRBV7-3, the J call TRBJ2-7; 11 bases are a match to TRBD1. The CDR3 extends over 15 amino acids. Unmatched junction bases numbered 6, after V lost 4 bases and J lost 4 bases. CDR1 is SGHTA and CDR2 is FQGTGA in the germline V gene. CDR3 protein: CASSSHGTGGYEQYF. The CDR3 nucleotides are TGTGCCAGCAGCTCTCACGGGACAGGGGGTTACGAGCAGTACTTC. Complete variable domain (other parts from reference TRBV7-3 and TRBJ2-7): GAGVSQTPSNKVTEKGKYVELRCDPISGHTALYWYRQSLGQGPEFLIYFQGTGAADDSGLPNDRFFAVRPEGSVSTLKIQRTERGDSAVYLCASSSHGTGGYEQYFGPGTRLTVT.

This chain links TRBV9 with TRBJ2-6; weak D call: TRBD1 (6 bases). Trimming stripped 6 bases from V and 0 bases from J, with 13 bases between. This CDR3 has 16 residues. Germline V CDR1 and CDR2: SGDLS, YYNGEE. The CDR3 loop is CASTPGAFSGANVLTF. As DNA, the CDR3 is TGTGCCAGCACTCCAGGGGCCTTCTCTGGGGCCAACGTCCTGACTTTC.

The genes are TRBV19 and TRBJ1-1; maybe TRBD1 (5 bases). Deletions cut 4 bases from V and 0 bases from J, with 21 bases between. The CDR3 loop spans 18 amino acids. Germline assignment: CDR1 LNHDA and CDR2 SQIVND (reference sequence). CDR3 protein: CASSRAAAGRRLNTEAFF. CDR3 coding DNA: TGTGCCAGTAGTAGGGCTGCGGCGGGGCGTCGGTTGAACACTGAAGCTTTCTTT.